The sequence of this TCR beta chain was determined in a study of blood T cells in healthy people across ages. Overall study findings and caveats: More naive CD4+ cells and higher diversity were found in long-lived than in aged donors.

Each sample gave at least 6.5 million isolated PBMCs. There were at least 6 micrograms of total RNA extracted from every sample. V lost 5 bases and J lost 3, with 10 bases in between. Germline V lookup: CDR1 SGHVS, CDR2 FNYEAQ. CDR3 length: 13 amino acids. This clonotype was observed a few times. Antigen: not known. Primers used in a second PCR of roughly 6 to 11 cycles were a sample-barcoded 5' primer and a J-beta primer mix. A 12-random-nucleotide template-switch adaptor tagged each cDNA molecule. TCRdb itself ran the 5' RACE reads through MiXCR, one entry per CDR3 protein. The sample carries roughly 1.5 million distinct CDR3 sequences, under 55% recorded once.

The chain carries TRBV7-6 and TRBJ1-1, with D uncertain. The sequence was collected from a young woman in good health. The sequenced sample was blood. The CDR3 DNA reads as TGTGCCAGCAGCGTAGACATTTACACTGAAGCTTTCTTT. This translates into CASSVDIYTEAFF. The complete variable domain, with remaining parts taken from reference TRBV7-6 and TRBJ1-1, reads GAGVSQSPRYKVTKRGQDVALRCDPISGHVSLYWYRQALGQGPEFLTYFNYEAQQDKSGLPNDRFSAERPEGSISTLTIQRTEQRDSAMYRCASSVDIYTEAFFGQGTRLTVV.